This TCR beta chain was documented in a study of T cells in Graves' hyperthyroidism and ophthalmopathy. This clonotype was observed a few times. This CDR3 is built from 13 residues. Germline V lookup: CDR1 SGHRS, CDR2 YFSETQ. V dropped 0 bases and J dropped 6 bases, with 10 bases sitting between them. TCR beta CDR3 region amplification was performed from RNA transcripts. The TCR CDR3 was amplified in a first-round RT-PCR using the HTBI primer set. TCRdb passed the multiplex PCR reads through MiXCR, listing each CDR3 protein once. The data contain under 500,000 distinct CDR3 sequences, over 12% of them singletons.

The J gene is TRBJ2-7, the V gene TRBV5-1; D gene uncertain. The sample taken for sequencing was blood. The receptor comes from a man aged 50-60 years with Graves' ophthalmopathy. Here the CDR3 reads CASSLAASTEQYF. The CDR3 DNA sequence: TGCGCCAGCAGCTTGGCGGCTAGTACCGAGCAGTACTTC.